Listed here is a single T cell receptor beta chain. What this receptor recognizes is not known. Per-base quality was not reported, and no clone a single base away is much larger than it. These data originate in a study of T cell repertoires in cytomegalovirus infection (dated by TCRdb to the late 2010s). Some background on the complete study: Donor HLA type was relevant to the analysis, as public TCR beta signatures indicated carriage of CMV infection together with the matching HLA type. Results and caveats for the whole study, not just this receptor: In the ex vivo response, HLA-C-restricted CMV-specific TCR beta clonotypes were dominant, and in two of eight donors the single most frequent clonotype came from this HLA-C-restricted group. Carriers of CMV infection plus the relevant HLA type were discriminated by the cumulative frequency of public TCR beta family members in the study cohort and in an independent approximately 360-donor cohort.

The cysteine opens and the phenylalanine closes a CDR3 of 13 amino acids. The kept DNA is CDR3 alone, 39 bases in frame from the first base. V loses 1 base, J loses 3 bases, and the germline ends lie 10 bases apart. The germline V gene (reference sequence) sets CDR1 to DFQATT and CDR2 to SNEGSKA. The run used an Illumina HiSeq 1500. TCRdb passed the public sequencing reads through fastp at Q25 and MiXCR, retaining productive beta sequences. Each entry merges the rows of one CDR3 protein and shows their most common DNA and genes. The sample yields roughly 630,000 distinct CDR3 sequences; about 24% were counted once. 6.5% to 10% of the sample rests with the top ten.

This TCR was recovered from a human donor in good health (CMV status not recorded). Some clones in this sample may be carry-over from other donors' samples. The chain joins TRBV20-1 to TRBJ2-7; perhaps TRBD1 is the D gene, with 5 bases matching. Material for sequencing was CD8+ T cells from PBMCs. The nucleotides read TGCAGTGCTAGAGGGTGGGGCAGCTACGAGCAGTACTTC. It encodes CSARGWGSYEQYF.